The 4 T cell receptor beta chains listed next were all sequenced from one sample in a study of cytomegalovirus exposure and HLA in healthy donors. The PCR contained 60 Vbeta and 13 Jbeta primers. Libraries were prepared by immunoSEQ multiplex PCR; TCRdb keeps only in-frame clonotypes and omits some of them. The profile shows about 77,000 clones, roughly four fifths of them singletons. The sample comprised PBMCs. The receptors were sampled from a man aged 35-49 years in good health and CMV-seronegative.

The CDR3 is CASSSGGKNAEGYTF. DNA for the CDR3: TGCGCCAGCAGCTCGGGGGGCAAGAACGCGGAGGGCTACACCTTC. The V call is TRBV5-1, the J call TRBJ1-2; D is perhaps TRBD1 (6 bases). With 3 bases removed from V and 8 bases from J, the gap between germline ends came to 20 bases. The germline CDR1 and CDR2 sequences are SGHRS and YFSETQ. CDR3 length: 15 amino acids.

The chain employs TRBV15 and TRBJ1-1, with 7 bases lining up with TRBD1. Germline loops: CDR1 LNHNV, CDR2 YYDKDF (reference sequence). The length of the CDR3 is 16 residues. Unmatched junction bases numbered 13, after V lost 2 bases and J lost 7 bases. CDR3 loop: CATSRSRQIDRVEAFF. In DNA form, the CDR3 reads TGTGCCACCAGCAGATCCAGGCAAATAGACAGGGTTGAAGCTTTCTTT.

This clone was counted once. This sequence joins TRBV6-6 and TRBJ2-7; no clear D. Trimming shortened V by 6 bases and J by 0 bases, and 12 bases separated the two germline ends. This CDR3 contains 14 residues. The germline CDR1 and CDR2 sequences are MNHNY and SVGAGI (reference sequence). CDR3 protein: CASSETPSSYEQYF. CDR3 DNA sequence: TGTGCCAGCAGCGAGACTCCGAGCTCCTACGAGCAGTACTTC.

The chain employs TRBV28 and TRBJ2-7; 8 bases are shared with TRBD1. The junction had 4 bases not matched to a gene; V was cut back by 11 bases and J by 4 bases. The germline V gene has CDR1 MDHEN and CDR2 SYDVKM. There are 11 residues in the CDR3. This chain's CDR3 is CASGQVYEQYF. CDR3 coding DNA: TGTGCCTCGGGACAGGTTTACGAGCAGTACTTC.